This note documents a single T cell receptor beta chain sequence. The antigen is unknown. The data were taken from a study of CD8+CD57+ T cells in acquired aplastic anemia. The wider study: Across the sorted CD4+ and CD8+ cells, DNA amounts averaged roughly 3 ug.

The study profiled TCR beta VDJ and CDR3 using genomic DNA as template. From the reads, TCRdb called clonotypes with MiXCR, one entry per CDR3 protein. The profile covers around 200,000 distinct CDR3 sequences, with 60% to 65% appearing a single time and 25% to 35% taken by the ten largest. CDR1 DFQATT and CDR2 SNEGSKA come from the germline V gene (reference sequence). CDR3 length: 13 amino acids. V dropped 5 bases and J dropped 3 bases, with 13 bases sitting between them. Whole-study results and caveats: No significant difference in CD8+ Simpson's diversity was found between patients and controls. Sharing between patients and controls was observed for around 30 CD8+ CDR3 sequences.

This TCR derives from a human donor in good health. This chain links TRBV20-1 with TRBJ1-2, with D possibly being TRBD1 (5 bases). Sequencing was carried out using sorted CD4+, CD8+, or CD8+CD57+ T cells (not recorded which) from PBMCs. For the CDR3, the DNA is TGCAGTGCTTGGATTGGCAGGGACTATGGCTACACCTTC. It translates to CSAWIGRDYGYTF.